This TCR beta chain was documented in a study of T cell responses to AZD1222 COVID-19 vaccine. Turning to the study itself: Second doses at about 4 or about 12 weeks were pooled.

Points from the study as a whole: Sampling that yielded the repertoires occurred only after the peak T cell response. Donors were largely white British and mainly female; clonal diversity was possibly underestimated.

As to this clone: Antigen: not known.

Clones were sequenced by immunoSEQ multiplex PCR, and TCRdb holds only the in-frame ones, with some missing. The sample comprises 100,000 to 150,000 clones, around nine tenths of which are singletons, and roughly 5.4% rests with the top ten. The sequence was obtained from an adult in good health. The material sequenced was peripheral blood, taken on day 0 of AZD1222 vaccination.

The CDR3, as DNA: TGTGCCAGCAACACAGTTATGAACACTGAAGCTTTCTTT. The encoded protein is CASNTVMNTEAFF. The chain couples TRBV2 to TRBJ1-1; the D is unclear. The V end was cut by 7 bases, the J end by 0 bases, with 9 bases between. CDR1 and CDR2 from the germline V gene are SNHLY and FYNNEI. CDR3 length: 13 amino acids.